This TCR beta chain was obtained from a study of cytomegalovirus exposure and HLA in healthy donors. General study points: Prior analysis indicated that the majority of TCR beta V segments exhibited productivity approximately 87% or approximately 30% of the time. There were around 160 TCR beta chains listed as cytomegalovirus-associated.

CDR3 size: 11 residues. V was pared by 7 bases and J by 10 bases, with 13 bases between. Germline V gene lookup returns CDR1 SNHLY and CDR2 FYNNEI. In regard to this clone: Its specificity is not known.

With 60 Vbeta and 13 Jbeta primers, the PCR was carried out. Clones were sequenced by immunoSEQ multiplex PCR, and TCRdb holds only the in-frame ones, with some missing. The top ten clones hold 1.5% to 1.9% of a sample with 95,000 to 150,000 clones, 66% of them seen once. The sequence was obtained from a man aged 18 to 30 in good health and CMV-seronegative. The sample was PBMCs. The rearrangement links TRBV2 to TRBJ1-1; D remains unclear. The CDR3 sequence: CASIPRAAAFF. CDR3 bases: TGTGCCAGCATCCCGAGGGCCGCAGCTTTCTTT.